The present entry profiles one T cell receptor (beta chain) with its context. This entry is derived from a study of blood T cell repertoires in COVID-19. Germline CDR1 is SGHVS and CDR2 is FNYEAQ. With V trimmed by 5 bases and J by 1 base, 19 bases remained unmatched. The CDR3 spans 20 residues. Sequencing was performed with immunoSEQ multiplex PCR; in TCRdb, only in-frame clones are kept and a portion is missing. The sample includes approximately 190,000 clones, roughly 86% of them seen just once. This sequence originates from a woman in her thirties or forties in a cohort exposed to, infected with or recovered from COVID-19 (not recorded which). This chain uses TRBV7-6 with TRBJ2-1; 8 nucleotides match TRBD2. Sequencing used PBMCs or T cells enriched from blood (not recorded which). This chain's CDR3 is CASSDSLGVLAGGSYNEQFF. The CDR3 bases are TGTGCCAGCAGCGACTCCCTCGGGGTTCTGGCGGGAGGTTCCTACAATGAGCAGTTCTTC.